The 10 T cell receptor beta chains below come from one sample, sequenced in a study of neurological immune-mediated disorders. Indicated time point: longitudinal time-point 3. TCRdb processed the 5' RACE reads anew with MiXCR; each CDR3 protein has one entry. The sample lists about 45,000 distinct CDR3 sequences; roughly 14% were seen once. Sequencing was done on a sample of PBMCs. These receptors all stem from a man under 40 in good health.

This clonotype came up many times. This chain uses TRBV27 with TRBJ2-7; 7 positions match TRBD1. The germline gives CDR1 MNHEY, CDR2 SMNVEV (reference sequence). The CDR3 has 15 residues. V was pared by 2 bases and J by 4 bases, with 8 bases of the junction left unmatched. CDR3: CASSLIEGARYEQYF. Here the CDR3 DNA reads TGTGCCAGCAGTTTAATTGAGGGGGCGCGATACGAGCAGTACTTC.

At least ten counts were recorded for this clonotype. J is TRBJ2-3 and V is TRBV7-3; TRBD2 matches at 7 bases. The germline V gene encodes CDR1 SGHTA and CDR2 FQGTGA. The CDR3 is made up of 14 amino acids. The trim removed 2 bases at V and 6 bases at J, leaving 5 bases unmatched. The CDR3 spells CASSLRPGGDTQYF. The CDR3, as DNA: TGTGCCAGCAGCTTACGACCCGGGGGGGATACGCAGTATTTT. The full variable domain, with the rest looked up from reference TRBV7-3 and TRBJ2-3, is GAGVSQTPSNKVTEKGKYVELRCDPISGHTALYWYRQSLGQGPEFLIYFQGTGAADDSGLPNDRFFAVRPEGSVSTLKIQRTERGDSAVYLCASSLRPGGDTQYFGPGTRLTVL.

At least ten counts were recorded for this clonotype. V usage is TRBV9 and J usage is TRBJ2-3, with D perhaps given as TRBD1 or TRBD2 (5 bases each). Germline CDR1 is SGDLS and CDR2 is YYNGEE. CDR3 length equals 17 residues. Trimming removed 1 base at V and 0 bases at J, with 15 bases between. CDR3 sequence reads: CASSVYTGTDSTDTQYF. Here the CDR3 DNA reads TGTGCCAGCAGCGTATATACCGGGACCGATAGCACAGATACGCAGTATTTT.

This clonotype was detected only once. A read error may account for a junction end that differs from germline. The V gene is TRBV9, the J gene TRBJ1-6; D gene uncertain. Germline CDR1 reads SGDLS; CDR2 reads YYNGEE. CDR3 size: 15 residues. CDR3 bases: TGTGCCAGTAGCGTAGATCAGGCAGAGAATTCACCCCCCCACTTT. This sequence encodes CASSVDQAENSPPHF.

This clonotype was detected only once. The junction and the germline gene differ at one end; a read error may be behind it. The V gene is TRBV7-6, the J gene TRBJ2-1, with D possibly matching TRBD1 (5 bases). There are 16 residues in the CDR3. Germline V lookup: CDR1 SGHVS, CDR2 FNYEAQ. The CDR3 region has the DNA TGTGTCAGCAGCCTAGGGGTGGGTGGGTCCTACAATGAGCAGTTCTTC. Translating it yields CVSSLGVGGSYNEQFF.

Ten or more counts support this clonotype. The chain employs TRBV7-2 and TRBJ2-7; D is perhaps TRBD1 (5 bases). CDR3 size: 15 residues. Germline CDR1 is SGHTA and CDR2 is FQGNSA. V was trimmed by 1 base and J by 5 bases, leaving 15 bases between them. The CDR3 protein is CASSLVISGFNEQYF. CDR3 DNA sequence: TGTGCCAGCAGCTTAGTGATCTCAGGGTTTAACGAGCAGTACTTC.

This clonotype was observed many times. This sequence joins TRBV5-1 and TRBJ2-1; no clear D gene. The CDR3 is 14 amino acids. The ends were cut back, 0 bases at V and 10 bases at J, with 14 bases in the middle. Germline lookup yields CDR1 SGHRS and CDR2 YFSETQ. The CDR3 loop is CASSLGRFFNEQFF. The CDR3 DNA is TGCGCCAGCAGCTTGGGCAGGTTTTTTAACGAGCAGTTCTTC.

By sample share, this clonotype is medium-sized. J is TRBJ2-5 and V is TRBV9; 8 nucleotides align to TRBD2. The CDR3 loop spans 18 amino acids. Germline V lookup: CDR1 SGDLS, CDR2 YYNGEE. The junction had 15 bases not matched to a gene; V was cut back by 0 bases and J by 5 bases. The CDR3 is CASSVAASGQQNWETQYF. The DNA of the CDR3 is TGTGCCAGCAGCGTAGCAGCTAGCGGGCAACAAAACTGGGAGACCCAGTACTTC.

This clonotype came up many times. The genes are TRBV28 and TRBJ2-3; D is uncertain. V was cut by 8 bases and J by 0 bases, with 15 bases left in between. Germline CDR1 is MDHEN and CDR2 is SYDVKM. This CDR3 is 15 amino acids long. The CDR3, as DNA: TGTGCCAGCTCCCCCCAGCAGTATAGCACAGATACGCAGTATTTT. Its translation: CASSPQQYSTDTQYF. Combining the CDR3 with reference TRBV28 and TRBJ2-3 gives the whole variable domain DVKVTQSSRYLVKRTGEKVFLECVQDMDHENMFWYRQDPGLGLRLIYFSYDVKMKEKGDIPEGYSVSREKKERFSLILESASTNQTSMYLCASSPQQYSTDTQYFGPGTRLTVL.

The CDR3 DNA reads as TGCGCCAGCAGCTTTTCAGGGGGCCCGAACACTGAAGCTTTCTTT. Protein: CASSFSGGPNTEAFF. The chain couples TRBV5-1 to TRBJ1-1, with 8 bases fitting TRBD1. The CDR3 sequence is 15 residues long. J was trimmed by 1 base and V by 2 bases; bases with no gene match: 4. CDR1 and CDR2 (germline): SGHRS, YFSETQ.